A selection of T cell receptor beta chains follows, all from one sample in a study of regulatory T cells in long-lasting Graves disease. Each CDR3 protein gets one entry after TCRdb re-called the multiplex PCR reads with MiXCR. The table includes about 530,000 distinct CDR3 sequences, 15% to 20% detected once. This same sample was also taken into another study, of T cells in Graves' hyperthyroidism and ophthalmopathy.

The sequences come from peripheral blood mononuclear cells (PBMCs), collected at new diagnosis, from a patient treated with antithyroid drugs. The receptors derive from a woman aged 35 to 59 with Graves disease. Each CDR3 is given with its conserved first and last residue. D genes are given only for firm matches. Clone size is stated in some rows and not others, as once, few, many or a class when expanded.

d_call	v_call	j_call	clone_size	cdr3_nt	cdr3_aa
TRBD1	TRBV6-1	TRBJ2-3	few	TGTGCCGGCAGTGCCTCCGGGACAGGGGTCACAGATACGCAGTATTTT	CAGSASGTGVTDTQYF
TRBD2	TRBV3-1	TRBJ2-3	NA	TGTGCCAGCAGCCGGGTTTGGGGGAGCGGGGGGGCAACAGATACGCAGTATTTT	CASSRVWGSGGATDTQYF
NA	TRBV6-5	TRBJ1-4	many	TGTGCCAGCAGTTACGGGCAGGGGTTTGAAAAACTGTTTTTT	CASSYGQGFEKLFF
NA	TRBV3-1	TRBJ1-2	many	TGTGCCAGCAGCCAAGATAGTACCTATGGCTACACCTTC	CASSQDSTYGYTF
NA	TRBV6-2/TRBV6-3	TRBJ2-2	NA	TGTGCCAGCAGGGGATGGACCGGGGAGCTGTTTTTT	CASRGWTGELFF
TRBD1	TRBV28	TRBJ1-2	many	TGTGCCAGCAACCTCGTTGGGGGACAGGACTATGGCTACACCTTC	CASNLVGGQDYGYTF
NA	TRBV10-3	TRBJ2-1	many	TGTGCCATCAGTGAGTCCGGAGGGGGCTCCTACAATGAGCAGTTCTTC	CAISESGGGSYNEQFF
NA	TRBV15	TRBJ2-7	NA	TGTGCCACCAGCAGAGGGGGTCACCTCTACGAGCAGTACTTC	CATSRGGHLYEQYF
NA	TRBV6-1	TRBJ2-2	many	TGTGCCAGCAACTCAGAAAGGACACGTAACACCGGGGAGCTGTTTTTT	CASNSERTRNTGELFF
NA	TRBV7-3	TRBJ2-5	NA	TGTGCCAGCAGCTTAAGTCCCGTTGAGACCCAGTACTTC	CASSLSPVETQYF
TRBD1	TRBV12-5	TRBJ1-5	many	TGTGCTAGTGCCCAGAGATGGTGGACAGGAAATAGCAATCAGCCCCAGCATTTT	CASAQRWWTGNSNQPQHF
NA	TRBV6-1	TRBJ1-5	few	TGTGCCAGCAGTGTACAGGGAGATCAGCCCCAGCATTTT	CASSVQGDQPQHF
NA	TRBV19	TRBJ1-1	many	TGTGCCAGTAGTGCAGGACGGTCGGGTACTGAAGCTTTCTTT	CASSAGRSGTEAFF
NA	TRBV7-9	TRBJ2-5	NA	TGTGCCAGCAGCTCGGACAGCACGAAAGAGACCCAGTACTTC	CASSSDSTKETQYF
TRBD2	TRBV11-3	TRBJ2-2	NA	TGTGCCAGCAGCCCTAGCGGGGGGACCGACACCGGGGAGCTGTTTTTT	CASSPSGGTDTGELFF
NA	TRBV5-4	TRBJ2-2	few	TGTGCCAGCAGCTTGGGTGGGACACTGAACACCGGGGAGCTGTTTTTT	CASSLGGTLNTGELFF
TRBD2	TRBV28	TRBJ2-7	many	TGTGCCAGCGCCGTGGGACTAGCTCCCTACGAGCAGTACTTC	CASAVGLAPYEQYF
NA	TRBV12-3/TRBV12-4	TRBJ1-6	NA	TGTGCCAGCAGTTTAGGCCCGGACGCCCCAAATTCACCCCTCCACTTT	CASSLGPDAPNSPLHF
NA	TRBV30	TRBJ1-1	NA	TGTGCCTGGAGTTTTTCTGGGGGTGAAGCTTTCTTT	CAWSFSGGEAFF
NA	TRBV29-1	TRBJ1-3	NA	TGCAGCGTCCGGGGAGCCGCACTCTCTGGAAACACCATATATTTT	CSVRGAALSGNTIYF
NA	TRBV20-1	TRBJ1-2	NA	TGCAGTGCATTCAGGACGGCCGCCTATGGCTACACCTTC	CSAFRTAAYGYTF
TRBD2	TRBV27	TRBJ2-1	few	TGTGCCAGCAGTTTATCGGGACTAGCGGGGGGTAAAATAGTGTCCTACAATGAGCAGTTCTTC	CASSLSGLAGGKIVSYNEQFF
NA	TRBV11-3	TRBJ1-5	many	TGTGCCAGCAGCTCAGAGGCAGTTAGCAATCAGCCCCAGCATTTT	CASSSEAVSNQPQHF
NA	TRBV7-3	TRBJ2-3	many	TGTGCCAGCAGCTTAGGGCTAGCAACCGATACGCAGTATTTT	CASSLGLATDTQYF
NA	TRBV12-5	TRBJ1-2	NA	TGTGCTAGTGGTTTGGGTGGCGGCTGTGGCTACACCTTC	CASGLGGGCGYTF